This T cell receptor beta chain was found in a study of sequential checkpoint blockade in melanoma. About the research overall: 75 to 95 pretreatment tumor DNA samples were TCRβ immunosequenced.

TCRdb keeps only in-frame clones here, not all; method: immunoSEQ multiplex PCR. The data show roughly 2,300 clones, over 15% seen once. This clone is judged large. Documented treatment: randomized to nivolumab then ipilimumab (arm A) or the reverse (arm B). The receptor was isolated from a human donor with melanoma. The material was tumor tissue (inferred from file names), obtained from a patient given nivolumab and ipilimumab in sequence.

The CDR3 nucleotides are TGTGCCAGCAGCCAATACGGAGGGAAAAGAAGGGAACAAGAGACCCAGTACTTC. This sequence encodes CASSQYGGKRREQETQYF. The V call is TRBV16, the J call TRBJ2-5; TRBD2 might be the D (6 bases). This CDR3 has 18 amino acids. V was trimmed by 1 base and J by 2 bases, leaving 20 bases between them. CDR1 is KGHSY, CDR2 FQNENV, per germline.